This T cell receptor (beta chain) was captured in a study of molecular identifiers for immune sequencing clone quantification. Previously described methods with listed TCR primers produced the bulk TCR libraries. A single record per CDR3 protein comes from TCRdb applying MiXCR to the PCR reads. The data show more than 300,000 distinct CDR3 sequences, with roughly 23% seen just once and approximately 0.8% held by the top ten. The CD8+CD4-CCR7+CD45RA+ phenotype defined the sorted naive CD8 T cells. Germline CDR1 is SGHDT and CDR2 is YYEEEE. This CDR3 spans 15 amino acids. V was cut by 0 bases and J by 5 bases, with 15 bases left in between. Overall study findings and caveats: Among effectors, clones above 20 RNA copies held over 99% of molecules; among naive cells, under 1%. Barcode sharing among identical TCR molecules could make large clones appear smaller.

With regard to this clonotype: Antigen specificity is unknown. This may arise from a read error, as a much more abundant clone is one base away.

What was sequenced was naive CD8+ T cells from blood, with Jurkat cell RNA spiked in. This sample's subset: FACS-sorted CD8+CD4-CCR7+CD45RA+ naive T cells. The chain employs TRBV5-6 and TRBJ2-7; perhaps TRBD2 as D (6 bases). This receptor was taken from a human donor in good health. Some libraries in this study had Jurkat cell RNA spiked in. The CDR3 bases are TGTGCCAGCAGCTTGGTTCGGGACTGGGGTCACGAGCAGTACTTC. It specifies CASSLVRDWGHEQYF.